This T cell receptor beta chain was profiled in a study of T cell repertoires in cytomegalovirus infection. This CDR3 is built from 15 residues. Germline assignment: CDR1 MGHRA and CDR2 YSYEKL. J lost 3 bases, V lost 4 bases, and 6 bases had no gene match. TCRdb re-derived calls from the reads in MiXCR, one entry per CDR3 protein. The profile shows 650,000 to 900,000 distinct CDR3 sequences, over 25% of them singletons. Comment on this clonotype: Its antigen remains unknown.

The sequences come from cultured CD8+ T cells from PBMCs, collected from culture after CMV antigen stimulation. The V and J genes are TRBV4-1 and TRBJ1-1, with 9 bases matching TRBD1. The receptor was isolated from a human donor in good health (CMV status not recorded). Some clones in this sample may be carry-over from other donors' samples. CDR3 bases: TGCGCCAGCAGCCGACTACAGGGGGCCGACACTGAAGCTTTCTTT. Amino acids: CASSRLQGADTEAFF.